Each of the 14 T cell receptor beta chains below was sequenced from the same sample in a study of human T cells and chemical hapten exposure. One entry per CDR3 protein, called by TCRdb with MiXCR from the RACE reads. The sample contains 150,000 to 200,000 distinct CDR3 sequences, approximately 20% of which appear only once. Noted time point: patch test 1, 2 weeks after DPC sensitization. Documented treatment: therapeutic diphenylcyclopropenone sensitization with weekly scalp DPC. Sequencing used whole blood, obtained in connection with sensitization to the hapten diphenylcyclopropenone (DPC). The receptors stem from a woman aged 45-60 years with alopecia areata. Some clones in this sample may be carry-over from other donors' samples.

The chain uses TRBV28 and TRBJ2-1; 9 bases match TRBD2. The CDR3 runs 13 residues. Losses at the gene ends were 5 bases for V and 9 bases for J; bases not matched to a gene: 5. Per germline, CDR1 MDHEN and CDR2 SYDVKM. CDR3 amino acids: CASSVALAGEQFF. CDR3 coding DNA: TGTGCCAGCAGTGTGGCACTAGCGGGTGAGCAGTTCTTC.

The chain employs TRBV6-2 or TRBV6-3 and TRBJ1-1; D gene uncertain. CDR3 length: 14 residues. Trimming removed 2 bases from V and 4 bases from J, with 11 bases in between. In germline, CDR1 is MNHEY, CDR2 SVGEGT. In DNA form, the CDR3 reads TGTGCCAGCAGTTACCTGGAGTATAGCACTGAAGCTTTCTTT. Translating it yields CASSYLEYSTEAFF.

V usage is TRBV6-2 or TRBV6-3 and J usage is TRBJ2-6; D remains ambiguous. The CDR3 covers 15 residues. Germline lookup yields CDR1 MNHEY and CDR2 SVGEGT. V shed 6 bases and J shed 0 bases, with 9 bases lying between them. The CDR3 region is CASRNTASGANVLTF. CDR3 bases: TGTGCCAGCAGGAATACAGCCTCTGGGGCCAACGTCCTGACTTTC.

This clonotype was observed a few times. The CDR3, as DNA: TGTGCCACCAGTGTTGGAGGGAGCAGCTCCTACAATGAGCAGTTCTTC. Translation: CATSVGGSSSYNEQFF. This rearrangement joins TRBV24-1 to TRBJ2-1; the D gene is possibly TRBD2 (6 bases). Trimming pared 5 bases from V and 0 bases from J, leaving 13 bases between. CDR3 length equals 16 residues. From germline, CDR1 is KGHDR and CDR2 SFDVKD.

This rearrangement joins TRBV12-3 or TRBV12-4 to TRBJ2-5; 10 bases align to TRBD2. The CDR3 is 13 amino acids. V trimming: 6 bases; J trimming: 8 bases; junction bases outside the gene matches: 6. The CDR3 spells CASRGTSAPTQYF. For the CDR3, the DNA is TGTGCCAGCAGAGGGACTAGCGCCCCCACCCAGTACTTC.

V gene TRBV2 combines with J gene TRBJ2-3; D remains ambiguous. The CDR3 has 16 residues. V lost 0 bases to trimming and J lost 0 bases, with 10 bases between them. CDR1 is SNHLY and CDR2 is FYNNEI in the germline V gene. The CDR3 DNA sequence: TGTGCCAGCAGTGAAGCGTCTATCCCTAGCACAGATACGCAGTATTTT. This encodes CASSEASIPSTDTQYF.

The rearrangement uses TRBV28 and TRBJ2-1; TRBD2 aligns across 10 bases. Unmatched junction bases numbered 7, after V lost 4 bases and J lost 7 bases. Germline CDR1 reads MDHEN; CDR2 reads SYDVKM. The CDR3 is made up of 15 amino acids. Here the CDR3 DNA reads TGTGCCAGCAGTTGGACAGCGGGGGGGGGGAATGAGCAGTTCTTC. It is translated as CASSWTAGGGNEQFF.

Only a few counts were recorded for this clonotype. This chain links TRBV6-6 with TRBJ2-7; either TRBD1 or TRBD2 may fit D (5 bases each). The CDR3 consists of 15 residues. Germline loops: CDR1 MNHNY, CDR2 SVGAGI (reference sequence). V gave up 5 bases and J gave up 4 bases, with 18 bases separating them. CDR3: CASSPGTLNGYEQYF. The CDR3 coding sequence is TGTGCCAGCAGTCCGGGGACCCTCAACGGGTACGAGCAGTACTTC.

The V and J genes are TRBV2 and TRBJ1-3; tentatively, D is TRBD1 (6 bases). The length of the CDR3 is 15 residues. Trimming cost V 10 bases and J 0 bases, with 16 bases left between them. Germline V CDR1 and CDR2: SNHLY, FYNNEI. In nucleotides, the CDR3 is TGTGCCAATACGGACAGACAAGACTCTGGAAACACCATATATTTT. Translation gives CANTDRQDSGNTIYF.

The V and J genes are TRBV6-5 and TRBJ1-3, with D possibly TRBD1 on 5 matching bases. Trimming pared 1 base from V and 10 bases from J, leaving 14 bases between. This CDR3 has 14 residues. Germline CDR1 MNHEY, CDR2 SVGAGI. The chain's CDR3 is CASSYFARDGTIYF. The CDR3 DNA reads TGTGCCAGCAGTTACTTCGCCAGGGATGGAACCATATATTTT.

The CDR3 region is CASSKNGASPTEAFF. CDR3 nucleotides: TGTGCCAGCAGTAAAAACGGGGCAAGCCCCACTGAAGCTTTCTTT. This rearrangement joins TRBV7-3 to TRBJ1-1, with D maybe TRBD1 (5 bases). The ends were cut back, 6 bases at V and 4 bases at J, with 18 bases in the middle. There are 15 residues in the CDR3. In germline, CDR1 is SGHTA, CDR2 FQGTGA.

The V and J genes are TRBV18 and TRBJ1-6; 8 bases line up with TRBD1. The ends lost 10 bases at V and 5 bases at J; junction bases unmatched: 4. This CDR3 has 13 amino acids. Germline CDR1 is KGHSH and CDR2 is LQKENI. The CDR3 loop is CATRTGNNSPLHF. As DNA, the CDR3 is TGTGCCACCCGGACAGGGAATAATTCACCCCTCCACTTT. The full variable domain, rest sourced from reference TRBV18 and TRBJ1-6, is NAGVMQNPRHLVRRRGQEARLRCSPMKGHSHVYWYRQLPEEGLKFMVYLQKENIIDESGMPKERFSAEFPKEGPSILRIQQVVRGDSAAYFCATRTGNNSPLHFGNGTRLTVT.

This clonotype has more than one count but fewer than ten. The chain employs TRBV29-1 and TRBJ2-2; the D gene is possibly TRBD2 (6 bases). Trimming stripped 7 bases from V and 1 base from J, with 16 bases between. CDR3 length equals 15 residues. In germline, CDR1 is SQVTM, CDR2 ANQGSEA. The CDR3 is CSARTTGLNTGELFF. The CDR3 DNA sequence: TGCAGCGCGAGGACTACTGGGTTGAACACCGGGGAGCTGTTTTTT.

This clonotype was seen only a few times. The chain combines TRBV12-3 or TRBV12-4 with TRBJ1-5, with no clear D. This CDR3 is 14 amino acids long. Trimming stripped 3 bases from V and 2 bases from J, with 8 bases between. The CDR3 is CASSFSGRNQPQHF. CDR3 DNA sequence: TGTGCCAGCAGTTTTTCAGGACGCAATCAGCCCCAGCATTTT.